The text below deals with one T cell receptor beta chain. Its antigen is not known. Trimming removed 4 bases from V and 0 bases from J; junction bases left unmatched: 9. CDR1 and CDR2 from the germline V gene are SGHTA and FQGTGA. CDR3 size: 18 residues. Per the authors' pipeline: ImmunoSEQ output held junction-only sequences without quality scores, so filtering differed. The assay was immunoSEQ multiplex PCR, and TCRdb's table has in-frame clones only and misses some. Clonal size and the V and J genes are those of that table, whereas D and trimming came from the DNA. This sample has approximately 2.5 million clones, with 80% to 95% found just once. This record comes from a study of shared clonotypes between healthy human individuals. General study points: Sampling included only blood; tissue repertoires likely differ. Clonotypes which were not shared had lower generation probabilities than clonotypes that all four donors shared.

The specimen sequenced was naive CD4+ T cells from PBMCs. Described subset: CD45RA+ positively selected. This receptor was identified in a man younger than 35 in good health. Some clones in this sample may be carry-over from other donors' samples. The V call is TRBV7-3, the J call TRBJ1-1, with 12 bases identical to TRBD1. The CDR3 protein is CASSSGGTGGLLNTEAFF. Here the CDR3 DNA reads TGTGCCAGCAGCTCGGGCGGGACAGGGGGCTTACTGAACACTGAAGCTTTCTTT.